What follows is one TCR beta chain and its context. TCRdb's copy holds only in-frame clones and misses some; the assay was immunoSEQ multiplex PCR. The sample lists more than 250,000 clones, approximately 85% occurring once. CDR3 size: 15 residues. V was clipped by 2 bases and J by 2 bases; unmatched bases: 5. Germline V lookup: CDR1 MNHEY, CDR2 SVGAGI. These data belong to a study of blood T cell repertoires in COVID-19. Study information: COVID-19 samples, acute and convalescent, were from the United States, Italy and Spain.

The chain carries TRBV6-5 and TRBJ2-7; 8 nucleotides line up with TRBD1. Sequenced material: peripheral blood. This clonotype originated in a man aged 45-60 years with active or convalescent COVID-19. The DNA for the CDR3 is TGTGCCAGCAGTTACCGGACAGGGTATCCCTACGAGCAGTACTTC. Protein: CASSYRTGYPYEQYF.